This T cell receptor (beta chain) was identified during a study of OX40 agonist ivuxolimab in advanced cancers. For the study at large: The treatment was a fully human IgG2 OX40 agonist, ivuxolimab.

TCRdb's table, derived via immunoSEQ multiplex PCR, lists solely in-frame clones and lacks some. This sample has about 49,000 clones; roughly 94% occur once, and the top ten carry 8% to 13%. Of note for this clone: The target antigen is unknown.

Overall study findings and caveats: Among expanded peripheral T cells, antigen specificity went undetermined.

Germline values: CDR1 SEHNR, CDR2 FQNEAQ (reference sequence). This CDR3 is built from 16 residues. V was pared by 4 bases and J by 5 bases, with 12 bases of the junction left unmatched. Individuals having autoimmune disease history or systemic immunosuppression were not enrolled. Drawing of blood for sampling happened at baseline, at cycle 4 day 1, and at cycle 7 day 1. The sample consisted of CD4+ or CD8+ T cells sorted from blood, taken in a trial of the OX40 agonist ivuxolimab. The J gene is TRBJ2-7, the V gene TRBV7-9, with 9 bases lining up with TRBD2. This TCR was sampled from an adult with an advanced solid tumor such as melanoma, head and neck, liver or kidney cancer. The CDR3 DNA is TGTGCCAGCAGCTACAGGACTAGCGCGGAAGGGAACGAGCAGTACTTC. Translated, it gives CASSYRTSAEGNEQYF.